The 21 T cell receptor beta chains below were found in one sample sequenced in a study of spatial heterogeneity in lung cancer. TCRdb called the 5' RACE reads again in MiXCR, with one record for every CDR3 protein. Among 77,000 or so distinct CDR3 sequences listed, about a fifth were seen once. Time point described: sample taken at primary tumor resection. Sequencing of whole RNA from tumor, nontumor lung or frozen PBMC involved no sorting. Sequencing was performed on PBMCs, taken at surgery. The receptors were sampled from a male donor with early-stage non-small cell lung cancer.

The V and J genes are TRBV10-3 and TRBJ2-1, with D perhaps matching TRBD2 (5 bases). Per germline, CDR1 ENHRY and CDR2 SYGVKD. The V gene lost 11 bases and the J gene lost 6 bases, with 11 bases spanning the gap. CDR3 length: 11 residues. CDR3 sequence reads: CAVDEGNEQFF. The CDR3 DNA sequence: TGTGCCGTCGACGAGGGCAATGAGCAGTTCTTC.

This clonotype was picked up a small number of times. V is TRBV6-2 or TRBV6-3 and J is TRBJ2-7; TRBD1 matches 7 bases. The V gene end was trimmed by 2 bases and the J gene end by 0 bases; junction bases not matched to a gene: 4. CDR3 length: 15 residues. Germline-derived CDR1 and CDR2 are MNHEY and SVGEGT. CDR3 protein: CASSYLGDSSYEQYF. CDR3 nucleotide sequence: TGTGCCAGCAGTTACCTCGGGGACAGCTCCTACGAGCAGTACTTC.

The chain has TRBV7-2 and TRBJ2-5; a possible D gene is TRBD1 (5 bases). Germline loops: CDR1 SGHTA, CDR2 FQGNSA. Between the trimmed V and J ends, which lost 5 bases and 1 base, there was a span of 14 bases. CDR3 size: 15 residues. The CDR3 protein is CASSPGLIPQETQYF. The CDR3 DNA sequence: TGTGCCAGCAGCCCAGGGCTCATCCCCCAAGAGACCCAGTACTTC. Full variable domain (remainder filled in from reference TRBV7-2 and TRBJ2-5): GAGVSQSPSNKVTEKGKDVELRCDPISGHTALYWYRQSLGQGLEFLIYFQGNSAPDKSGLPSDRFSAERTGGSVSTLTIQRTQQEDSAVYLCASSPGLIPQETQYFGPGTRLLVL.

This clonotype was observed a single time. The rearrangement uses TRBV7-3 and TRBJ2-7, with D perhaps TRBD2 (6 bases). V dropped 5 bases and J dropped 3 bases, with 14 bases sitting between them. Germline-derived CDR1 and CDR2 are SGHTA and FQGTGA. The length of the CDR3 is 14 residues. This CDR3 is CASSPGGRNYEQYF. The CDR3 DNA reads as TGTGCCAGCAGCCCCGGGGGTCGAAACTACGAGCAGTACTTC.

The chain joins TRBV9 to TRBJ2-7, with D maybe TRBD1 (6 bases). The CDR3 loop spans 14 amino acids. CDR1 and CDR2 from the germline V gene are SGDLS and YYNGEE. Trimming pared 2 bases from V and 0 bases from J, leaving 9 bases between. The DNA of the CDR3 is TGTGCCAGCAGCGTTCAGGGGAGCTCCTACGAGCAGTACTTC. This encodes CASSVQGSSYEQYF.

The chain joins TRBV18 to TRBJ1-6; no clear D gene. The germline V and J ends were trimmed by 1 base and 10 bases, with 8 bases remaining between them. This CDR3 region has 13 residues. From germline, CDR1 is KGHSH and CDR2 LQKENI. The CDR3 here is CASSPHAESPLHF. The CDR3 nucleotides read TGTGCCAGCTCACCACACGCGGAATCACCCCTCCACTTT.

The CDR3 DNA sequence: TGTGCCAGCAGCTCGAGGGGGACAGGGACCGCGGATGAGCAGTTCTTC. As protein: CASSSRGTGTADEQFF. The V and J genes are TRBV11-3 and TRBJ2-1; 9 bases agree with TRBD1. After removal of 4 bases from V and 8 bases from J, the junction contained 12 bases not matched to a gene. This CDR3 contains 16 residues. Looked up from germline, CDR1 is SGHNT and CDR2 is YENEEA.

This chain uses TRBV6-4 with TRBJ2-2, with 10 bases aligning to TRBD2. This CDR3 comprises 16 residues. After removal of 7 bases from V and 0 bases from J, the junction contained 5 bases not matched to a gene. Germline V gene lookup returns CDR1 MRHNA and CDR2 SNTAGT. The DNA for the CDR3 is TGTGCCAGCACCGCCCTAGCGGGGGCGAACACCGGGGAGCTGTTTTTT. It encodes CASTALAGANTGELFF.

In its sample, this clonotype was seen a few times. In DNA, the CDR3 is TGTGCCAGCCGGACACCGGGAGGCACTGAAGCTTTCTTT. Its protein is CASRTPGGTEAFF. The chain carries TRBV7-2 and TRBJ1-1; the D gene is possibly TRBD1 (5 bases). Trimming took off 8 bases at V and 4 bases at J, with 14 bases between the two ends. The germline CDR1 and CDR2 sequences are SGHTA and FQGNSA. The CDR3 spans 13 residues.

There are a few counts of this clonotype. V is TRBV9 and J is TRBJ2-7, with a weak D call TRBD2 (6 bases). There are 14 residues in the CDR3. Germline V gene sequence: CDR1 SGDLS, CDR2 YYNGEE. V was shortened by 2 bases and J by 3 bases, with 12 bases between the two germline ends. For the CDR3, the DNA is TGTGCCAGCAGCGTTATGGCGGGGAACTACGAGCAGTACTTC. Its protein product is CASSVMAGNYEQYF.

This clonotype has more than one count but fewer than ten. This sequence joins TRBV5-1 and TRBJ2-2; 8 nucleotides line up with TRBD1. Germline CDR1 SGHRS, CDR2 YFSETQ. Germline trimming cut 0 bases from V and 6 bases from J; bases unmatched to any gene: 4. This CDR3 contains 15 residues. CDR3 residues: CASSLDGQGSGELFF. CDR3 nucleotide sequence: TGCGCCAGCAGCTTGGATGGACAGGGATCCGGGGAGCTGTTTTTT.

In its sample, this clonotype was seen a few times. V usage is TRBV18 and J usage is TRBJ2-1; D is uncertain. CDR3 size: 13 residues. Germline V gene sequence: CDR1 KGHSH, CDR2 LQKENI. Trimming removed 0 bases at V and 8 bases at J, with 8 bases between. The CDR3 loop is CASSPPGVHEQFF. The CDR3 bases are TGTGCCAGCTCACCACCTGGGGTCCATGAGCAGTTCTTC.

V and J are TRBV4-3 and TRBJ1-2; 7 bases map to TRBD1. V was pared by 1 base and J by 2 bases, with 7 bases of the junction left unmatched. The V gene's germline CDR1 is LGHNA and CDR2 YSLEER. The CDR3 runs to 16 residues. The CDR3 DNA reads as TGCGCCAGCAGCCAAGTGTCGTCAGGGGGAAACTATGGCTACACCTTC. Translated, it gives CASSQVSSGGNYGYTF.

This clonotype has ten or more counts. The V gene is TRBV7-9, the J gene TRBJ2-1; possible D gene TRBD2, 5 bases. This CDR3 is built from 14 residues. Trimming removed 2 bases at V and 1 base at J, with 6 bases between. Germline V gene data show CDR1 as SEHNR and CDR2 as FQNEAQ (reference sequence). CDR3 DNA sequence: TGTGCCAGCAGCTTACGGGGATCCTACAATGAGCAGTTCTTC. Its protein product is CASSLRGSYNEQFF.

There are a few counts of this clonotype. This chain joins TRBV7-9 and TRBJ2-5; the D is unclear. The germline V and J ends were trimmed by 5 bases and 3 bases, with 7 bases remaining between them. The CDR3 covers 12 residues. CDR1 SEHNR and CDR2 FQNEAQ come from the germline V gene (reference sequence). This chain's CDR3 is CASSEAKETQYF. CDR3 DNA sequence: TGTGCCAGCAGCGAGGCGAAAGAGACCCAGTACTTC.

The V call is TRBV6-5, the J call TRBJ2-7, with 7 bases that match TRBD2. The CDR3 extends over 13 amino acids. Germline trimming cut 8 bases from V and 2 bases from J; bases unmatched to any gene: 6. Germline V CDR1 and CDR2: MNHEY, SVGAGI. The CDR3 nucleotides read TGTGCCAGCTCGGAGCGGGGTGCCTACGAGCAGTACTTC. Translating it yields CASSERGAYEQYF.

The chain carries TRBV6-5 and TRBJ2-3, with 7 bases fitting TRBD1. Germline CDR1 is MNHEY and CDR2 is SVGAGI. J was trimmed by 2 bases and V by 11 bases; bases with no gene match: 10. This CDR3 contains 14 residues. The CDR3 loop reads CAVSRDRATDTQYF. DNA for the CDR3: TGTGCCGTGAGCCGGGACAGAGCCACAGATACGCAGTATTTT.

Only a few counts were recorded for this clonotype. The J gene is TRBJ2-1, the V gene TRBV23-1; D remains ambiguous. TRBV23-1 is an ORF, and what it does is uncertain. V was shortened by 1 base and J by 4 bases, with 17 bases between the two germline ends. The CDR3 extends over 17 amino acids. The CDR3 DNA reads TGCGCCAGCAGTCAATTAAAACCCCGTTGCTTATACAATGAGCAGTTCTTC. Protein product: CASSQLKPRCLYNEQFF.

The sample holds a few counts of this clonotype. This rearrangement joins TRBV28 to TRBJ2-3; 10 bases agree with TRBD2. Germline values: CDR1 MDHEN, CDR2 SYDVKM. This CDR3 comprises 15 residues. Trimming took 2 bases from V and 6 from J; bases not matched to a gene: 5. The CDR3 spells CASSLPSGSMDTQYF. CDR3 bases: TGTGCCAGCAGTTTACCTAGCGGGAGTATGGATACGCAGTATTTT.

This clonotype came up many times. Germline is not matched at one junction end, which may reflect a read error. The CDR3: CASSPGTGLVF. In nucleotides, the CDR3 is TGTGCCAGCAGCCCCGGGACAGGGCTAGTCTTC. V is TRBV11-2 and J is TRBJ2-1; 9 bases agree with TRBD1. The CDR3 sequence is 11 residues long. The V gene's germline CDR1 is SGHAT and CDR2 FQNNGV. Looking up the rest from reference TRBV11-2 and TRBJ2-1 gives the full variable domain: EAGVAQSPRYKIIEKRQSVAFWCNPISGHATLYWYQQILGQGPKLLIQFQNNGVVDDSQLPKDRFSAERLKGVDSTLKIQPAKLEDSAVYLCASSPGTGLVFGPGTRLTVL.

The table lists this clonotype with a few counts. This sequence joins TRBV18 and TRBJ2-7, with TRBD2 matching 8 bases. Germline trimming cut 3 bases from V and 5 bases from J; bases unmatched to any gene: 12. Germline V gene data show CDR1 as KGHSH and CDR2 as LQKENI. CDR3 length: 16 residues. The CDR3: CASSPFSGGPDHEQYF. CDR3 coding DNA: TGTGCCAGCTCACCTTTCAGCGGGGGACCGGATCACGAGCAGTACTTC.